This TCR beta chain comes out of a study of T-cell memory formation after mild COVID-19. TCRdb fed the 5' RACE reads into MiXCR, producing one record per CDR3 protein. The table has 250,000 to 400,000 distinct CDR3 sequences, roughly an eighth seen once. In its sample, this clonotype was seen a few times. Its antigen is as yet unknown. General study results and limits: The study found contracting CD4+ clones mainly in CM and EM and contracting CD8+ clones in EMRA. Memory sampled before infection contained some responding clones, suggesting cross-reactive memory joined. Contracting clones from day 15 to 85 had balanced CD4/CD8; later expanders favoured CD4+.

The CDR3 is 14 amino acids. V shed 4 bases, J shed 4 bases, and the junction held 2 bases outside the gene matches. The sequenced sample consisted of PBMCs or a T cell subset sorted from them (not recorded which). This clonotype was obtained from a man aged 18 to 29 who had mild COVID-19 (a few samples of this study predate the infection). Cell type and time point are not known. The chain is built from TRBV12-3 or TRBV12-4 and TRBJ2-7, with 12 nucleotides matching TRBD2. The CDR3 spells CASSYGLAGYEQYV. The CDR3 DNA reads TGTGCCAGCAGTTATGGACTAGCGGGGTACGAGCAGTACGTC.